Listed here is a single TCR beta chain. In germline, CDR1 is SGHTA, CDR2 FQGNSA. This CDR3 has 15 residues. V shed 0 bases and J 9 bases; nucleotides not matched to a gene: 11. The data derive from a study of T cells in Graves' hyperthyroidism and ophthalmopathy. Amplification yielded TCR beta CDR3 regions, with RNA transcripts as the source. HTBI primers were the set used in a first-round RT-PCR of the TCR CDR3. TCRdb called the multiplex PCR reads again in MiXCR, with one record for every CDR3 protein. The sample lists a few hundred thousand distinct CDR3 sequences, approximately 15% occurring once. The source material was blood. The gene calls are TRBV7-2 and TRBJ2-7; 7 bases align to TRBD2. The clonotype originates from a woman aged 25 to 39 with Graves' hyperthyroidism. The DNA for the CDR3 is TGTGCCAGCAGCTTAGCGGGGGGGGAGTCCGAAAGGCAGTACTTC. This translates into CASSLAGGESERQYF.